This TCR beta chain was obtained from a study of blood T cell repertoires in COVID-19 (dated by TCRdb to the early 2020s). For the study in its entirety: Samples from collaborators originated in the United States, Italy and Spain and spanned both the acute and convalescent phases of COVID-19. The samples were drawn from two sources: the first 160 participants of the ongoing ImmuneRACE study, and 1,254 subjects contributed by 6 global collaborators. Deeply sampled blood TCRbeta repertoires from subjects exposed to, actively infected with, or recovered from COVID-19 were included in the dataset. The repertoires were released in a freely available public database intended as a resource for research on the immune response to SARS-CoV-2. The material from the prospective study consisted of cDNA or gDNA derived from T cells, B-cell-depleted T cells, or PBMCs. The sample metadata nearly always contained a de-identified subject ID, COVID-19 status, age in years and sex. Where available, HLA class I and class II types were taken from metadata supplied by the sample provider and were not determined by assay-based typing.

Study-wide findings and limitations: The quantity of clinical and demographic metadata differed by source and by participant and was supplied without curation.

Via the germline V gene, CDR1 is SGHRS and CDR2 YFSETQ. The CDR3 holds 16 amino acids from the cysteine to the phenylalanine. Only CDR3 DNA remains: 48 bases, in frame from the first base. Trimming takes 4 bases off V and 4 bases off J; junction bases not matched to a gene: 7. The immunoSEQ Assay, a bias-controlled multiplex PCR, was used to amplify TCRbeta CDR3 regions from genomic DNA. In the original analysis: The number of nucleated cells in each sample was estimated from the amplification of reference gene primers within the assay. To quantify the absolute abundance of each unique TCRbeta CDR3 rearrangement, sequence reads were collapsed and filtered. For each sample, productive Simpson clonality was calculated by taking the square root of Simpson's diversity index across productive rearrangements. The immuneACCESS repertoire file appears here via TCRdb, limited to in-frame rearrangements. These files lack a portion of the clones; in checked studies, under half of the deficit traces to unresolved V genes, and the cause of the others is not known. V, J and clone size derive from that table, while D and trimming were established from the DNA sequence. A total of roughly 76,000 clones appear in this sample, over 75% of them only once. The top ten clones comprise 29% of the sample.

For this clone: Its antigen remains unidentified. Base qualities were left out, and no much larger clone turns up one base away.

Collaborating institutions collected whole blood in K2EDTA tubes following their own protocols. For TCRbeta analysis, collaborators shipped samples in one of three forms: frozen whole blood, isolated PBMCs, or DNA extracted from either of those sample types. The sequence is built from TRBV5-1 and TRBJ2-2, with 10 bases matching TRBD1. The sequencing sample was made of peripheral blood. The sequence derives from a woman older than 75 with active or convalescent COVID-19. The CDR3 is CASSPRQGAGTGELFF. The nucleotides are TGCGCCAGCAGCCCGAGACAGGGGGCGGGCACCGGGGAGCTGTTTTTT.